This T cell receptor (beta chain) emerged from a study of CD8 T cells in ankylosing spondylitis. Study results and caveats: Significantly higher representation of disease-linked clones was reported for matched ankylosing spondylitis synovial fluid.

This clonotype was recorded many times. Its antigen is unidentified. Trimming stripped 3 bases from V and 5 bases from J, with 11 bases between. This CDR3 is 13 amino acids long. Germline V lookup: CDR1 SQVTM, CDR2 ANQGSEA. TCRdb recomputed calls from the 5' RACE reads with MiXCR, one row per CDR3 protein. Here the sample spans 100,000 to 150,000 distinct CDR3 sequences, roughly 8.8% being singletons. Material: blood, either unsorted or a sorted T cell fraction (not recorded which). The TCR originated in a male donor with ankylosing spondylitis or in good health (not recorded which). The chain couples TRBV29-1 to TRBJ1-3; D not resolved. This CDR3 is CSVDYGDRNTIYF. CDR3 coding DNA: TGCAGCGTTGACTACGGAGATCGAAACACCATATATTTT.